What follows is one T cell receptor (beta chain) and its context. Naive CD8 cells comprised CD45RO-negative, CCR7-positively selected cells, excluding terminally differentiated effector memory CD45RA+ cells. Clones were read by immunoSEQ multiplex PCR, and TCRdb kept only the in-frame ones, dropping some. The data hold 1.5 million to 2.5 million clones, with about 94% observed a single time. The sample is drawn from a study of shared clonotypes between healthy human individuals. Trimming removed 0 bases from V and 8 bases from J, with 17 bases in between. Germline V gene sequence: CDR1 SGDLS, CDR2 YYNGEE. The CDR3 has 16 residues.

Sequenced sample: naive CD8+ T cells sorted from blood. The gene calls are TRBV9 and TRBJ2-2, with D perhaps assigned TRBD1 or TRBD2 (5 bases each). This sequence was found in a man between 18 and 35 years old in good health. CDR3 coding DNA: TGTGCCAGCAGCGTAGTAGAGTCGGGACGCCGAGGGGAGCTGTTTTTT. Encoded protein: CASSVVESGRRGELFF.